This TCR beta chain comes out of a study of T cells in Graves' hyperthyroidism and ophthalmopathy. Whole-study findings and limits: By a 13 V-J model, ophthalmopathy was set apart from stable hyperthyroidism.

The TCR beta CDR3 regions underwent amplification using RNA transcripts as the source. An initial round of RT-PCR targeting the TCR CDR3 relied on the HTBI primer set. TCRdb reprocessed the multiplex PCR reads with MiXCR, giving one entry per CDR3 protein. The table lists roughly 580,000 distinct CDR3 sequences, 46% of them singletons. With regard to this clonotype: The antigen is unknown.

This CDR3 is 14 amino acids long. V was trimmed by 5 bases and J by 1 base, leaving 8 bases between them. Germline CDR1 SNHLY, CDR2 FYNNEI. The V gene is TRBV2, the J gene TRBJ2-2, with a weak D call TRBD1 (5 bases). The source material was peripheral blood or thyroid tissue (not recorded which). The source of this sequence is a woman aged 18 to 35 with Graves' hyperthyroidism. The CDR3, as DNA: TGTGCCAGCAGTCAGGGCAGGAACACCGGGGAGCTGTTTTTT. Amino acids: CASSQGRNTGELFF.